This is a list of T cell receptor beta chains from one sample in a study of CD8+ T cells in alopecia areata. Here immunoSEQ multiplex PCR was the method, and the copy in TCRdb shows in-frame clones only, minus some. The sample has around 150,000 clones, 50% to 70% seen once. This specimen was CD4+ T cells sorted from blood, taken at week 4, from a patient treated with tofacitinib. The receptors shown here come from a human donor with alopecia areata. Both conserved end residues are part of each CDR3. The order of the fields is V gene, clone size, J gene, D gene, CDR3 protein, CDR3 DNA. A D gene is named only where the DNA matches it firmly. The size of a clone is reported for some rows only, either as once, few or many, or as a class for expanded clones.

>TRBV5-1|-|TRBJ2-1|-
CASSGDEGYLTYNEQFF
TGCGCCAGCAGCGGAGACGAGGGGTACTTAACCTACAATGAGCAGTTCTTC
>TRBV29-1|-|TRBJ1-4|-
CGGQLNEKLFF
TGCGGCGGGCAGCTTAATGAAAAACTGTTTTTT
>TRBV29-1|-|TRBJ2-2|-
CSVKIHLNTGELFF
TGCAGCGTAAAAATACACCTGAACACCGGGGAGCTGTTTTTT
>TRBV30|once|TRBJ2-5|-
CAWSVRHAETQYF
TGTGCCTGGAGTGTGAGACACGCGGAGACCCAGTACTTC
>TRBV29-1|-|TRBJ2-2|-
CSVGEPGELFF
TGCAGCGTTGGGGAACCCGGGGAGCTGTTTTTT
>TRBV6-5|-|TRBJ2-5|-
CASSYSGLQETQYF
TGTGCCAGCAGTTACTCGGGACTTCAAGAGACCCAGTACTTC
>TRBV25-1|-|TRBJ2-4|-
CASSEQGSKNIQYF
TGTGCCAGCAGTGAACAGGGGAGCAAAAACATTCAGTACTTC
>TRBV30|few|TRBJ2-7|-
CAGALSVTSNEQYF
TGTGCCGGAGCCCTCAGCGTTACTTCTAACGAGCAGTACTTC
>TRBV7-3|-|TRBJ1-1|-
CASSTGRNTEAFF
TGTGCCAGCAGCACGGGGAGGAACACTGAAGCTTTCTTT
>TRBV6-5|few|TRBJ1-4|-
CASGKPGEKLFF
TGTGCCAGCGGGAAGCCGGGTGAAAAACTGTTTTTT
>TRBV7-8|-|TRBJ2-1|-
CASSVGDSSYNEQFF
TGTGCCAGCAGCGTGGGGGATAGCTCCTACAATGAGCAGTTCTTC
>TRBV25-1|-|TRBJ1-1|-
CASSKGVRRAFF
TGTGCCAGCAGCAAGGGGGTAAGGAGGGCTTTCTTT
>TRBV11-2|-|TRBJ2-4|-
CASRSLRAKNIQYF
TGTGCCAGCAGGAGCCTAAGGGCCAAAAACATTCAGTACTTC
>TRBV30|few|TRBJ2-5|TRBD1
CAWGQETSETQYF
TGTGCCTGGGGACAGGAAACCTCGGAGACCCAGTACTTC
>TRBV7-2|few|TRBJ1-5|-
CASSLDSRPQPQHF
TGTGCCAGCAGCTTGGACAGCCGACCCCAGCCCCAGCATTTT
>TRBV11-2|-|TRBJ2-6|TRBD1
CASSHLRDREDSGANVLTF
TGTGCCAGCAGCCACCTCCGGGACAGGGAAGACTCTGGGGCCAACGTCCTGACTTTC
>TRBV10-3|-|TRBJ1-2|-
CAISERQGRIDGYTF
TGTGCCATCAGTGAGAGGCAGGGGCGAATCGATGGCTACACCTTC
>TRBV30|-|TRBJ2-7|-
CAWSLSFTYEQYF
TGTGCCTGGAGTCTCTCGTTTACCTACGAGCAGTACTTC
>TRBV5-6|-|TRBJ1-2|-
CASSLPQSFYGYTF
TGTGCCAGCAGCTTGCCACAGAGCTTCTATGGCTACACCTTC
>TRBV5-6|-|TRBJ2-3|-
CASSLGDTQYF
TGTGCCAGCAGCTTGGGGGATACGCAGTATTTT
>TRBV2|-|TRBJ2-7|-
CASTQGRISREQYF
TGTGCCAGCACCCAAGGGCGAATCTCTCGCGAGCAGTACTTC
>TRBV5-1|-|TRBJ2-1|TRBD1
CASGKGQGENEQFF
TGCGCCAGCGGTAAGGGACAGGGAGAAAATGAGCAGTTCTTC
>TRBV29-1|-|TRBJ2-7|TRBD1
CSVARTGNSYEQYF
TGCAGCGTTGCCCGGACAGGGAACTCCTACGAGCAGTACTTC
>TRBV20-1|-|TRBJ1-2|-
CQSVRGYTF
TGCCAGTCGGTCCGCGGCTACACCTTC
>TRBV29-1|few|TRBJ2-1|-
CSASTSGGSSYNEQFF
TGCAGCGCCTCTACTAGTGGTGGGAGCTCCTACAATGAGCAGTTCTTC
>TRBV27|once|TRBJ2-7|-
CASSLWYSESSYEQYF
TGTGCCAGCAGTTTATGGTACTCAGAGAGCTCCTACGAGCAGTACTTC
>TRBV30|-|TRBJ1-5|-
CAWGQDNQPQHF
TGTGCATGGGGTCAGGACAATCAGCCCCAGCATTTT
>TRBV10-3|-|TRBJ2-1|TRBD2
CAISAYSGVHNEQFF
TGTGCCATCAGTGCCTACAGCGGGGTTCACAATGAGCAGTTCTTC
>TRBV29-1|-|TRBJ2-7|-
CSVVVGGKNEQYF
TGCAGCGTTGTAGTGGGGGGTAAGAACGAGCAGTACTTC
>TRBV30|-|TRBJ1-1|-
CAWTRTGSTEAFF
TGTGCCTGGACCAGAACAGGGTCTACTGAAGCTTTCTTT
>TRBV29-1|few|TRBJ1-4|-
CSVGRIGEKLFF
TGCAGCGTTGGGCGGATCGGGGAAAAACTGTTTTTT
>TRBV5-6|few|TRBJ2-1|-
CASSLRGAGLF
TGTGCCAGCAGCTTGAGAGGGGCTGGTCTCTTC
>TRBV7-9|-|TRBJ1-5|TRBD1
CASSFGTDQPQHF
TGTGCCAGCAGCTTCGGGACAGATCAGCCCCAGCATTTT
>TRBV30|-|TRBJ1-1|-
CAWSVVSRIMNTEAFF
TGTGCCTGGAGTGTAGTCAGCCGGATCATGAACACTGAAGCTTTCTTT
>TRBV5-1|-|TRBJ2-3|TRBD2
CASSLPGTSLGDTQYF
TGCGCCAGCAGCTTGCCCGGGACTAGCTTAGGGGATACGCAGTATTTT
>TRBV7-2|once|TRBJ2-6|-
CASTPVGGTGANVLTF
TGTGCCAGCACCCCCGTGGGGGGTACTGGGGCCAACGTCCTGACTTTC
>TRBV30|-|TRBJ2-5|-
CAWSAGQRYQETQYF
TGTGCCTGGAGCGCGGGACAGCGGTACCAAGAGACCCAGTACTTC
>TRBV15|once|TRBJ2-7|TRBD2
CATSRTGTSRYEQYF
TGTGCCACCAGCAGGACCGGGACTAGCAGGTACGAGCAGTACTTC
>TRBV29-1|-|TRBJ1-1|-
CSVATGLNTEAFF
TGCAGCGTTGCGACAGGACTGAACACTGAAGCTTTCTTT
>TRBV7-8|-|TRBJ2-5|-
CASSLEASWRAIETQYF
TGTGCCAGCAGCTTAGAGGCTAGCTGGAGGGCGATTGAGACCCAGTACTTC
>TRBV15|-|TRBJ1-6|-
CATSRGETGPYNSPLHF
TGTGCCACCAGCAGAGGGGAGACAGGACCCTATAATTCACCCCTCCACTTT
>TRBV2|-|TRBJ2-5|TRBD1
CASHSGQGQTQTQYF
TGTGCCAGCCATTCTGGACAGGGCCAAACCCAGACCCAGTACTTC
>TRBV30|-|TRBJ1-5|-
CAWGGGNQPQHF
TGTGCCTGGGGCGGGGGCAATCAGCCCCAGCATTTT
>TRBV29-1|-|TRBJ2-5|-
CSARPVRETQYF
TGCAGCGCTAGACCCGTTAGGGAGACCCAGTACTTC
>TRBV9|-|TRBJ2-1|-
CASSVARGSDGEQFF
TGTGCCAGCAGCGTAGCTCGGGGGAGTGATGGTGAGCAGTTCTTC
>TRBV19|few|TRBJ1-5|-
CASSIHLGANQPQHF
TGTGCCAGTAGTATCCACCTCGGCGCCAATCAGCCCCAGCATTTT
>TRBV5-6|-|TRBJ2-5|-
CASSRRDGRYQETQYF
TGTGCCAGCAGCAGGCGGGACGGCCGGTACCAAGAGACCCAGTACTTC
>TRBV7-9|-|TRBJ2-2|-
CASSLAGGLSGGELFF
TGTGCCAGCAGCTTAGCCGGGGGGCTGTCCGGCGGGGAGCTGTTTTTT
>TRBV9|-|TRBJ1-5|-
CASSETPYSNQPQHF
TGTGCCAGCAGCGAGACCCCCTATAGCAATCAGCCCCAGCATTTT
>TRBV6-5|-|TRBJ2-1|TRBD2
CASSRTGGAYNEQFF
TGTGCCAGCAGCCGCACGGGGGGGGCCTACAATGAGCAGTTCTTC
>TRBV15|-|TRBJ2-2|-
CATSRDPRVGVQTGELFF
TGTGCCACCAGCAGAGATCCCCGAGTGGGGGTTCAAACCGGGGAGCTGTTTTTT
>TRBV2|medium-sized|TRBJ2-6|-
CASTEDASGANVLTF
TGTGCCAGCACAGAGGACGCCTCTGGGGCCAACGTCCTGACTTTC
>TRBV30|-|TRBJ2-5|-
CAWSSMGDQETQYF
TGTGCCTGGAGTTCGATGGGAGATCAAGAGACCCAGTACTTC
>TRBV15|-|TRBJ2-2|-
CATSRDPRNTGELFF
TGTGCCACCAGCAGAGATCCCCGAAACACCGGGGAGCTGTTTTTT
>TRBV7-2|-|TRBJ2-5|TRBD2
CASSEGLAGKTQYF
TGTGCCAGCAGCGAAGGACTAGCGGGGAAGACCCAGTACTTC
>TRBV6-1|-|TRBJ1-5|-
CASSLTGIQPQHF
TGTGCCAGCAGTCTGACAGGAATACAGCCCCAGCATTTT
>TRBV10-3|-|TRBJ1-5|-
CAIAQGIGNQPQHF
TGTGCCATCGCTCAGGGGATAGGGAATCAGCCCCAGCATTTT
>TRBV9|-|TRBJ2-3|TRBD2
CASSVVGGSTDTQYF
TGTGCCAGCAGCGTAGTCGGGGGGAGCACAGATACGCAGTATTTT
>TRBV5-4|-|TRBJ2-5|-
CASSFGQGQETQYF
TGTGCCAGCAGCTTCGGGCAGGGGCAAGAGACCCAGTACTTC